This entry features one T cell receptor (beta chain) sequence. V lost 6 bases and J 6 bases, leaving 18 bases between the germline ends. This CDR3 is 15 amino acids long. Germline CDR1 reads MDHEN; CDR2 reads SYDVKM. The data derive from a study of shared T cell receptors in the human thymus. Libraries were prepared by immunoSEQ multiplex PCR; TCRdb keeps only in-frame clonotypes and omits some of them. The data hold more than 550,000 clones, with approximately 85% observed a single time. The same data also contributed to another study, on human thymus T cells.

The sequence came from a girl under three years old with a congenital heart defect. The J gene is TRBJ1-5, the V gene TRBV28; D possibly corresponds to TRBD1 (5 bases). Material for sequencing was thymocytes. The chain's CDR3 is CASRSQRRGIQPQHF. The CDR3 nucleotides are TGTGCCAGCAGGTCCCAAAGAAGGGGAATTCAGCCCCAGCATTTT.